A selection of T cell receptor beta chains follows, all from one sample in a study of chemoradiotherapy in HPV16-positive cancers. Here immunoSEQ multiplex PCR was the method, and the copy in TCRdb shows in-frame clones only, minus some. Here the sample spans some 14,000 clones, about four fifths being singletons. The sample was collected from a patient who underwent chemoradiotherapy. These receptors were obtained from a human donor with HPV-associated anogenital cancer. The CDR3 runs from the conserved cysteine through the conserved F or W. D genes are given only for firm matches. Where a row states a size, it is once, few, many or the class of an expanded clone; other rows omit it.

d_gene	v_gene	j_gene	abundance	CDR3aa	CDR3nt
NA	TRBV10-3	TRBJ2-1	NA	CASQYSDIYNEQFF	TGTGCCAGCCAGTACAGTGACATCTACAATGAGCAGTTCTTC
NA	TRBV11-2	TRBJ2-3	NA	CASSTNLGPRTDTQYF	TGTGCCAGCAGCACCAATCTCGGGCCCCGCACAGATACGCAGTATTTT
NA	TRBV27	TRBJ1-2	few	CASSLSAGLGYGYTF	TGTGCCAGCAGTTTATCAGCAGGCTTGGGTTATGGCTACACCTTC
NA	TRBV23-1	TRBJ2-3	NA	CAGPKGCTDTQYF	TGCGCCGGACCTAAGGGCTGCACAGATACGCAGTATTTT
TRBD2	TRBV5-1	TRBJ2-2	NA	CASSLTLAGGAGELFF	TGCGCCAGCAGCTTGACGCTAGCGGGAGGAGCCGGGGAGCTGTTTTTT
TRBD2	TRBV27	TRBJ2-2	NA	CASSLLAGGAFVGELFF	TGTGCCAGCAGTCTTTTAGCGGGAGGGGCGTTCGTCGGGGAGCTGTTTTTT
NA	TRBV19	TRBJ2-1	NA	CASSMGYEQFF	TGTGCCAGTAGTATGGGTTATGAGCAGTTCTTC
NA	TRBV28	TRBJ2-7	large	CASSLDGAIYEQYF	TGTGCCAGCAGTTTGGACGGTGCGATCTACGAGCAGTACTTC
NA	TRBV7-9	TRBJ1-1	few	CASSFGKVNTEAFF	TGTGCCAGCAGCTTTGGGAAGGTGAACACTGAAGCTTTCTTT
TRBD2	TRBV5-1	TRBJ2-5	NA	CASSSETSGDPQETQYF	TGCGCCAGCAGCTCGGAGACTAGCGGGGACCCCCAAGAGACCCAGTACTTC
NA	TRBV4-1	TRBJ2-6	NA	CASSQEPRPASGANVLTF	TGCGCCAGCAGCCAAGAGCCCAGACCGGCCTCTGGGGCCAACGTCCTGACTTTC
TRBD1	TRBV9	TRBJ1-3	NA	CASSPSRSGGGTPGNTIYF	TGTGCCAGCAGCCCCAGTCGATCAGGGGGGGGCACACCTGGAAACACCATATATTTT
TRBD1	TRBV19	TRBJ1-2	NA	CASSMRMGQDYGYTF	TGTGCCAGTAGTATGAGGATGGGACAGGACTATGGCTACACCTTC
TRBD1	TRBV7-2	TRBJ2-1	NA	CASSSGQTNEQFF	TGTGCCAGCAGCTCGGGACAGACCAATGAGCAGTTCTTC